The clone carrying this TCR beta chain was found many times. Its antigen remains unidentified. The sample originates from a study of T cells after yellow fever vaccination. The CDR3 is 16 amino acids. V lost 1 base and J 2 bases, leaving 10 bases between the germline ends. Germline V gene data show CDR1 as SGHRS and CDR2 as YFSETQ. They built TCR cDNA with 5'RACE template switching, a step that put in a universal primer site and UMIs. TCRdb analysed the 5' RACE reads with MiXCR anew, one entry per CDR3 protein. The sample contains approximately 110,000 distinct CDR3 sequences, under 8% of which appear only once. Study-wide findings and caveats: The booster response re-showed most primary clones: more than 95% CD4, about 89% CD8.

The chain carries TRBV5-1 and TRBJ2-6; D uncertain. The sequence derives from a man aged 18 to 30 who received the YFV17D yellow fever vaccine. Specimen: CD4+ T cells sorted from PBMCs, collected around 10 days after the first yellow fever vaccination. This CDR3 is CASSLTLLAGANVLTF. The CDR3 DNA is TGCGCCAGCAGCTTGACACTTTTGGCTGGGGCCAACGTCCTGACTTTC.